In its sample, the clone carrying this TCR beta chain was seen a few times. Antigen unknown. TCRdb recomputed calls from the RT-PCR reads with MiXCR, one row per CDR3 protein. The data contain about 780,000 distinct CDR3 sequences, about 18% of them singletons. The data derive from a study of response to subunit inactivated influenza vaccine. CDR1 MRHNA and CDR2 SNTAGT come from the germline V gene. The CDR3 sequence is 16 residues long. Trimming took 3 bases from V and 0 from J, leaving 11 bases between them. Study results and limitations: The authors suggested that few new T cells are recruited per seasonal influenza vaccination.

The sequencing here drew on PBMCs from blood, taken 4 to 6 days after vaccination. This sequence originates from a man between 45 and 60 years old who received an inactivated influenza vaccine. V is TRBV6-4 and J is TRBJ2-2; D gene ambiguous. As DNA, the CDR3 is TGTGCCAGCAGTGATACAGCCGTTACGAACACCGGGGAGCTGTTTTTT. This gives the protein CASSDTAVTNTGELFF.